The 7 T cell receptor beta chains in this list originate from one sample, sequenced in a study of CD8+ T cells in alopecia areata. Reverse transcription of extracted RNA yielded cDNA, which provided the sequencing template. Sequencing used immunoSEQ multiplex PCR; TCRdb keeps in-frame clones, though not all of them. The sample includes roughly 250,000 clones, under 70% of them seen just once. This sample comprised CD4+ T cells sorted from blood, obtained at week 0. All receptors come from a human donor with alopecia areata.

CDR3 region: CASSQAPSSGANVLTF. CDR3 DNA sequence: TGCGCCAGCAGCCAAGCACCGAGCTCTGGGGCCAACGTCCTGACTTTC. The chain links TRBV4-3 to TRBJ2-6; unclear D gene. V dropped 1 base and J dropped 0 bases, with 7 bases sitting between them. This CDR3 comprises 16 residues. CDR1 is LGHNA, CDR2 YSLEER, per germline.

The chain joins TRBV10-2 to TRBJ2-7, with unresolved D. The CDR3 covers 15 residues. Trimming removed 4 bases at V and 0 bases at J, with 13 bases between. The germline gives CDR1 WSHSY, CDR2 SAAADI. CDR3 DNA: TGCGCCAGCAGTGTATTGCATCCAAGCTCCTACGAGCAGTACTTC. It is translated as CASSVLHPSSYEQYF.

This chain links TRBV4-3 with TRBJ2-1; 7 nucleotides match TRBD2. Germline CDR1 and CDR2: LGHNA and YSLEER. This CDR3 comprises 14 residues. With 0 bases clipped from V and 9 bases from J, the junction kept 5 bases outside the gene matches. CDR3 sequence reads: CASSQEGGYSEQFF. The CDR3 region has the DNA TGCGCCAGCAGCCAAGAGGGAGGGTATAGTGAGCAGTTCTTC.

The chain carries TRBV7-2 and TRBJ2-1; 10 nucleotides align to TRBD1. Germline CDR1 is SGHTA and CDR2 is FQGNSA. Trimming at V came to 5 bases and at J to 1 base, leaving 2 bases not matched to a gene. There are 15 residues in the CDR3. Here the CDR3 reads CASSRDRGSYNEQFF. The CDR3 DNA follows: TGTGCCAGCAGCCGGGACAGGGGTTCCTACAATGAGCAGTTCTTC.

The chain recombines TRBV29-1 with TRBJ2-3, with D hard to call. The CDR3 covers 14 residues. Trimming removed 4 bases from V and 2 bases from J, with 13 bases in between. Germline-derived CDR1 and CDR2 are SQVTM and ANQGSEA. CDR3 sequence (DNA): TGCAGCGTTGGTGCGCCTACGTTCACAGATACGCAGTATTTT. This codes for CSVGAPTFTDTQYF.

This clone was seen a few times. The chain joins TRBV16 to TRBJ2-1, with D possibly matching TRBD1 (6 bases). V was cut by 8 bases and J by 3 bases, with 11 bases left in between. Looked up from germline, CDR1 is KGHSY and CDR2 is FQNENV. This CDR3 has 13 amino acids. CDR3: CASLRDIYNEQFF. The CDR3 DNA reads as TGTGCCAGCCTCCGGGACATCTACAATGAGCAGTTCTTC.

The chain is built from TRBV30 and TRBJ1-1; D unresolved. The CDR3 covers 14 residues. V was shortened by 4 bases and J by 4 bases, with 16 bases between the two germline ends. Germline V gene data show CDR1 as GTSNPN and CDR2 as SVGIG (reference sequence). The CDR3 nucleotides are TGTGCCTGGACCCCCAGCGGACGCTCCACTGAAGCTTTCTTT. The encoded protein is CAWTPSGRSTEAFF.